This T cell receptor (beta chain) comes out of a study of identical twins. Overall study results and limits: In beta out-of-frame sequences, the excess sharing between twins was weaker. It was out-of-frame TCR alpha sharing in monozygotic twins that models underestimated. Where out-of-frame alpha sequences were twin-shared, they showed excess low generation probability. Because invariant MAIT and iNKT cells could be present, zero-insertion analyses could be partly confounded.

This CDR3 contains 13 residues. CDR1 is DFQATT, CDR2 SNEGSKA, per germline (reference sequence). J was trimmed by 2 bases and V by 3 bases; bases with no gene match: 4. TCRdb reprocessed the 5' RACE reads with MiXCR, giving one entry per CDR3 protein. This table holds 1.5 million or so distinct CDR3 sequences, about 31% found once. This clonotype was counted a few times. The antigen is not known. V is TRBV20-1 and J is TRBJ2-7, with 7 bases matching TRBD1. The material sequenced was cord blood. This TCR derives from a newborn girl in good health. CDR3 sequence (DNA): TGCAGTGCTAGTATTGACAGGGCCTACGAGCAGTACTTC. It is translated as CSASIDRAYEQYF.